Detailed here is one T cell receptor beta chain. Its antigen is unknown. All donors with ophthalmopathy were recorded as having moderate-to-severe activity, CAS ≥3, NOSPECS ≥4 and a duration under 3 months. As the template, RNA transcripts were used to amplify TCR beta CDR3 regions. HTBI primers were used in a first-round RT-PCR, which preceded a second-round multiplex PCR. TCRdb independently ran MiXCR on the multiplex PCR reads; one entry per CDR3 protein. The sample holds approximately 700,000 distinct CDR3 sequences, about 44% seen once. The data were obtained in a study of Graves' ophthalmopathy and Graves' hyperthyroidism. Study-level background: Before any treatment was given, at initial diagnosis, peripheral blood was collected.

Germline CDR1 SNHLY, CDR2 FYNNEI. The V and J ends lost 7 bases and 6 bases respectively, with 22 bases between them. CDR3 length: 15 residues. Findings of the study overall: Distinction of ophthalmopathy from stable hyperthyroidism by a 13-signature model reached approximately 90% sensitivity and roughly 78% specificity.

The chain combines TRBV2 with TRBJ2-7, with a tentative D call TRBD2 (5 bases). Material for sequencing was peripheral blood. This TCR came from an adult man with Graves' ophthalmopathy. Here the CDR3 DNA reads TGTGCCAGCACCAATCTGGGGTACGGGGTAGTCGAGCAGTACTTC. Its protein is CASTNLGYGVVEQYF. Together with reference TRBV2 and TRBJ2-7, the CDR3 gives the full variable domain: EPEVTQTPSHQVTQMGQEVILRCVPISNHLYFYWYRQILGQKVEFLVSFYNNEISEKSEIFDDQFSVERPDGSNFTLKIRSTKLEDSAMYFCASTNLGYGVVEQYFGPGTRLTVT.